This TCR beta chain was observed in a study of blood T cell repertoires in COVID-19. At the level of the study: There were acute and convalescent COVID-19 samples, and they came from the United States, Italy and Spain. In each case, the material was cDNA or gDNA derived from T cells, B-cell-depleted T cells, or PBMCs.

The CDR3 covers 13 residues. CDR1 and CDR2 from the germline V gene are SGHTA and FQGTGA. V gave up 5 bases and J gave up 3 bases, with 11 bases separating them. As handled by the study authors: Reference gene primer amplification yielded estimated nucleated cell counts. The table came from immunoSEQ multiplex PCR; TCRdb's copy has only in-frame clones and leaves some out. D and trimming come from the DNA, and the V and J calls and clone size come from that table. Found here are 65,000 to 75,000 clones, roughly 89% of them singletons; the top ten hold around 5%. The TCR was taken from a woman aged 45-65 years with active COVID-19. Sequenced material: peripheral blood. The genes are TRBV7-3 and TRBJ2-7, with D possibly being TRBD2 (6 bases). CDR3 DNA sequence: TGTGCCAGCAGCCCGGGACTTTACTACGAGCAGTACTTC. This codes for CASSPGLYYEQYF.